Here is one T cell receptor (beta chain) with its context. No antigen is known for it. This sample is part of a study of early stage breast cancer tumors. About the research overall: About 70% of the 16 invasive tumors were ER+, PR+ and HER2-. Among some 12 ER+/PR+/HER2- tumors, eight were ductal, four lobular. Findings of the study overall: In about 90% of the 16 patients, blood comparison separated tumor from normal breast. Tumors had roughly 2.4-fold higher T cell density and higher clonality than adjacent normal breast tissue.

Sequencing was performed with immunoSEQ multiplex PCR; in TCRdb, only in-frame clones are kept and a portion is missing. Counted here are some 30,000 clones, almost 85% occurring once; the ten biggest clones make up 9% to 9.5%. CDR1 and CDR2 from the germline V gene are SGHRS and YFSETQ. The V end was cut by 6 bases, the J end by 0 bases, with 13 bases between. The length of the CDR3 is 15 residues. The sample consisted of blood. The chain carries TRBV5-1 and TRBJ2-1, with D perhaps given as TRBD1 or TRBD2 (5 bases each). This TCR was sampled from a person between 50 and 60 years old with breast cancer. CDR3 region: CASTLGESSYNEQFF. CDR3 DNA sequence: TGCGCCAGCACCTTAGGGGAGAGCTCCTACAATGAGCAGTTCTTC.